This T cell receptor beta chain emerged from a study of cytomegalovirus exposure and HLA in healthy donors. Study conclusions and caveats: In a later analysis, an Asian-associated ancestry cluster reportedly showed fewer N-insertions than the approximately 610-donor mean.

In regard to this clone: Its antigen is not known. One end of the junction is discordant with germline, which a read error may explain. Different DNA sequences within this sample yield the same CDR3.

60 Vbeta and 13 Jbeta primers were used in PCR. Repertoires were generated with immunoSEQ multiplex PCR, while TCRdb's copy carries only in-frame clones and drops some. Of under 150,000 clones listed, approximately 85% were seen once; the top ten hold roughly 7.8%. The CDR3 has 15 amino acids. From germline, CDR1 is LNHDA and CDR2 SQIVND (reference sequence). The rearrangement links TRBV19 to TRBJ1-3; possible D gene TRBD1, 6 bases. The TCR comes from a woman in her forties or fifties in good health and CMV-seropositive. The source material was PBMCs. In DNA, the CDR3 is TGCGCCAGTAGGTGGGGGACACACTCTGGAAACACCATATATTTT. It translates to CASRWGTHSGNTIYF.